This T cell receptor beta chain was captured in a study of blood T cell repertoires in COVID-19. Across the study: PBMCs, B-cell-depleted T cells, or T cells were the source of the cDNA or gDNA that made up the material.

Trimming at V came to 4 bases and at J to 6 bases, leaving 3 bases not matched to a gene. The CDR3 totals 15 residues. Germline CDR1 LGHNT, CDR2 FRNRAP. Per the original data handling: Reference gene primer amplification yielded estimated nucleated cell counts. Measured with immunoSEQ multiplex PCR; TCRdb has only the in-frame clones, and not every one. V, J and clone size reflect that table, while D and trimming were determined from the DNA. This table holds about 60,000 clones, approximately 77% found once. V gene TRBV12-5 combines with J gene TRBJ2-1, with 13 bases that match TRBD2. The clonotype comes from a human donor in a cohort sampled during active COVID-19. Source material: peripheral blood. Here the CDR3 reads CASGSGLAGVNEQFF. CDR3 coding DNA: TGTGCTAGTGGTTCCGGACTAGCGGGAGTCAATGAGCAGTTCTTC.